These 22 T cell receptor beta chains were sequenced from one sample in a study of T cells after yellow fever vaccination. TCRdb passed the 5' RACE reads through MiXCR, listing each CDR3 protein once. This sample has 42,000 or so distinct CDR3 sequences, with 6% to 7% found just once. Sequencing used CD8+ T cells not binding an NS4B(214-222) dextramer, sorted from PBMCs, obtained 45 days after the yellow fever booster vaccination. The receptors stem from a man between 25 and 39 years old who received the YFV17D yellow fever vaccine.

This clonotype was seen repeatedly, ten times or more. In DNA, the CDR3 is TGTGCCAGCAGTTTAGGTGCTGGGGGAGACATTCAGTACTTC. This gives the protein CASSLGAGGDIQYF. This chain joins TRBV12-3 or TRBV12-4 and TRBJ2-4; D possibly matches TRBD1 or TRBD2 (5 bases each). The CDR3 has 14 residues. V was trimmed by 1 base and J by 8 bases, leaving 12 bases between them.

This clonotype came up a few times. The chain employs TRBV3-1 and TRBJ2-2; D may match TRBD1 or TRBD2 (5 bases each). Germline V gene lookup returns CDR1 LGHDT and CDR2 YNNKEL (reference sequence). Between the trimmed V and J ends, which lost 4 bases and 7 bases, there was a span of 13 bases. The CDR3 sequence is 14 residues long. The CDR3 DNA sequence: TGTGCCAGCAGCCCCGGTGTGGGGGTCGGGGAGCTGTTTTTT. Encoded protein: CASSPGVGVGELFF.

This clonotype has a handful of counts. This chain joins TRBV6-5 and TRBJ1-1; D not resolved. The V and J ends lost 1 base and 4 bases respectively, with 13 bases between them. The germline gives CDR1 MNHEY, CDR2 SVGAGI. This CDR3 is 15 amino acids long. This CDR3 is CASSYFRVFGTEAFF. The DNA of the CDR3 is TGTGCCAGCAGTTACTTTAGGGTTTTTGGCACTGAAGCTTTCTTT.

This clonotype was detected many times. The J gene is TRBJ1-2, the V gene TRBV12-3 or TRBV12-4, with TRBD1 identical over 9 bases. V lost 8 bases to trimming and J lost 5 bases; unmatched junction nucleotides: 12. The length of the CDR3 is 15 residues. The CDR3 reads CASRPLQGARYGYTF. The CDR3 DNA reads as TGTGCCAGCCGACCCCTACAGGGGGCGCGTTATGGCTACACCTTC.

This chain connects TRBV5-4 to TRBJ2-2, with a tentative D call TRBD1 (5 bases). V lost 3 bases to trimming and J lost 7 bases, with 13 bases between them. Germline assignment: CDR1 SGHNT and CDR2 YYREEE (reference sequence). The CDR3 has 14 residues. The CDR3 DNA reads TGTGCCAGCAGCTCAGACAGCCTCCGCGGGGAGCTGTTTTTT. This sequence encodes CASSSDSLRGELFF.

This clonotype has at least ten counts. The rearrangement uses TRBV4-3 and TRBJ2-7; possibly TRBD2 for D (5 bases). The CDR3 is 13 residues long. The V gene's germline CDR1 is LGHNA and CDR2 YSLEER. V gave up 3 bases and J gave up 4 bases, with 10 bases separating them. The CDR3 reads CASSQASGYEQYF. CDR3 nucleotide sequence: TGCGCCAGCAGCCAGGCCTCGGGGTACGAGCAGTACTTC.

This clonotype was counted at least ten times. V is TRBV10-1 and J is TRBJ2-2, with D uncertain. CDR3 length: 14 residues. Germline lookup yields CDR1 WNHNN and CDR2 SYGVQD (reference sequence). Deletions cut 6 bases from V and 3 bases from J, with 11 bases between. The CDR3 protein is CASRAHSDTGELFF. For the CDR3, the DNA is TGCGCCAGCAGGGCGCACAGCGACACCGGGGAGCTGTTTTTT.

This clonotype was recorded at least ten times. In DNA form, the CDR3 reads TGTGCTAGTGGCAAAACTAGCCCTGCCTACAATGAGCAGTTCTTC. Translating it yields CASGKTSPAYNEQFF. The chain links TRBV12-5 to TRBJ2-1; D might be TRBD2 (6 bases). The germline V and J ends were trimmed by 6 bases and 2 bases, with 14 bases remaining between them. Per the germline V gene, CDR1 is LGHNT and CDR2 is FRNRAP. This CDR3 has 15 amino acids.

This clonotype was found many times. The chain is built from TRBV7-9 and TRBJ1-1; 10 bases align to TRBD1. Trimming at V came to 5 bases and at J to 6 bases, leaving 6 bases not matched to a gene. CDR1 is SEHNR, CDR2 FQNEAQ, per germline (reference sequence). The CDR3 consists of 14 residues. CDR3 loop: CASSPWDRGAEAFF. The CDR3 DNA is TGTGCCAGCAGCCCCTGGGACAGGGGCGCTGAAGCTTTCTTT. Using reference TRBV7-9 and TRBJ1-1 for the parts outside the CDR3, the full variable domain is DTGVSQNPRHKITKRGQNVTFRCDPISEHNRLYWYRQTLGQGPEFLTYFQNEAQLEKSRLLSDRFSAERPKGSFSTLEIQRTEQGDSAMYLCASSPWDRGAEAFFGQGTRLTVV.

This clonotype was counted many times. The genes are TRBV27 and TRBJ1-4; a possible D gene is TRBD1 (5 bases). V was cut by 3 bases and J by 6 bases, with 14 bases left in between. There are 15 residues in the CDR3. From germline, CDR1 is MNHEY and CDR2 SMNVEV (reference sequence). Here the CDR3 DNA reads TGTGCCAGCAGTTTGGGAGGGGCTGCATATGAAAAACTGTTTTTT. This codes for CASSLGGAAYEKLFF. The full variable domain, its missing parts supplied by reference TRBV27 and TRBJ1-4, is EAQVTQNPRYLITVTGKKLTVTCSQNMNHEYMSWYRQDPGLGLRQIYYSMNVEVTDKGDVPEGYKVSRKEKRNFPLILESPSPNQTSLYFCASSLGGAAYEKLFFGSGTQLSVL.

This chain links TRBV7-3 with TRBJ2-1; TRBD2 matches 10 bases. V shed 4 bases and J 10 bases; nucleotides not matched to a gene: 13. CDR1 SGHTA and CDR2 FQGTGA come from the germline V gene. CDR3 length equals 16 residues. The CDR3 bases are TGTGCCAGCAGCTCGCGTGGGCTAGCGGGAGTGGGGGAGCAGTTCTTC. This encodes CASSSRGLAGVGEQFF.

This clonotype was found many times. The V gene is TRBV7-6, the J gene TRBJ2-2; possibly TRBD1 or TRBD2 for D (7 bases each). The CDR3 spans 17 residues. The V gene's germline CDR1 is SGHVS and CDR2 FNYEAQ. The V and J ends lost 5 bases and 2 bases respectively, with 18 bases between them. The CDR3 nucleotides read TGTGCCAGCAGCCAACCGAGCGGGACAGTTAACACCGGGGAGCTGTTTTTT. Protein product: CASSQPSGTVNTGELFF.

This clonotype has a count of ten or more. V gene TRBV28 combines with J gene TRBJ2-7; a weak D match, TRBD1 (7 bases). Germline CDR1 MDHEN, CDR2 SYDVKM. Deletions cut 3 bases from V and 9 bases from J, with 15 bases between. This CDR3 comprises 13 residues. The CDR3 region has the DNA TGTGCCAGCAGTTTTCCGGAGGGGGCGGCGCAGTACTTC. It yields the protein CASSFPEGAAQYF.

This clonotype was found many times. The chain carries TRBV12-3 or TRBV12-4 and TRBJ2-7; the D is unclear. CDR3 length equals 15 residues. Trimming removed 4 bases at V and 5 bases at J, with 18 bases between. This CDR3 reads CASSWSGRKFDEQYF. For the CDR3, the DNA is TGTGCCAGCAGTTGGTCCGGCCGGAAATTCGACGAGCAGTACTTC.

The DNA for the CDR3 is TGTGCCAGCAGCTCGGGACTAGCGGGAGAGGAGACCCAGTACTTC. Its protein is CASSSGLAGEETQYF. The V call is TRBV5-5, the J call TRBJ2-5; 14 nucleotides line up with TRBD2. The CDR3 runs to 15 residues. CDR1 and CDR2 (germline): SGHKS, YYEKEE (reference sequence). The ends lost 3 bases at V and 5 bases at J; junction bases unmatched: 3.

Many counts were recorded for this clonotype. The genes are TRBV5-1 and TRBJ2-2; TRBD2 might be the D (5 bases). This CDR3 is 13 amino acids long. CDR1 and CDR2 from the germline V gene are SGHRS and YFSETQ. The V end lost 3 bases, the J end lost 7 bases, and 10 bases lay between the germline ends. CDR3 protein: CASSSGTVGELFF. The CDR3 DNA reads TGCGCCAGCAGCTCGGGAACGGTCGGGGAGCTGTTTTTT. Combining the CDR3 with reference TRBV5-1 and TRBJ2-2 gives the whole variable domain KAGVTQTPRYLIKTRGQQVTLSCSPISGHRSVSWYQQTPGQGLQFLFEYFSETQRNKGNFPGRFSGRQFSNSRSEMNVSTLELGDSALYLCASSSGTVGELFFGEGSRLTVL.

The V call is TRBV4-3, the J call TRBJ2-3, with D maybe TRBD2 (5 bases). V lost 4 bases, J lost 5 bases, and 19 bases lay in between. The V gene's germline CDR1 is LGHNA and CDR2 YSLEER. The CDR3 consists of 16 residues. CDR3 loop: CASSPRGMSVVDTQYF. The CDR3 DNA is TGCGCCAGCAGCCCCCGGGGTATGTCGGTCGTAGATACGCAGTATTTT.

This clonotype has a count of ten or more. This chain links TRBV6-5 with TRBJ2-1; 7 bases agree with TRBD1. J gave up 5 bases and V 4 bases, and 11 bases lay outside the gene matches. Looked up from germline, CDR1 is MNHEY and CDR2 is SVGAGI. The CDR3 consists of 16 residues. The CDR3 protein is CASSFLGQTMDNEQFF. The CDR3, as DNA: TGTGCCAGCAGTTTCCTGGGACAGACCATGGACAATGAGCAGTTCTTC.

There are many counts of this clonotype. V and J are TRBV12-3 or TRBV12-4 and TRBJ1-2; D is unresolved. CDR3 length equals 15 residues. The V and J ends lost 2 bases and 3 bases respectively, with 13 bases between them. The CDR3 loop is CASSLLQEVDYGYTF. The CDR3 DNA follows: TGTGCCAGCAGTTTACTCCAGGAGGTGGACTATGGCTACACCTTC.

The rearrangement uses TRBV12-3 or TRBV12-4 and TRBJ2-1; possibly TRBD2 for D (5 bases). Trimming stripped 9 bases from V and 0 bases from J, with 6 bases between. This CDR3 has 12 residues. In DNA, the CDR3 is TGTGCCAGTGGGAGCTCCTACAATGAGCAGTTCTTC. This sequence encodes CASGSSYNEQFF.

This clonotype was seen many times. The chain is built from TRBV4-2 and TRBJ2-7, with 8 bases lining up with TRBD2. Germline V gene sequence: CDR1 LGHNA, CDR2 YNFKEQ. V was clipped by 0 bases and J by 4 bases; unmatched bases: 8. The CDR3 consists of 16 residues. For the CDR3, the DNA is TGTGCCAGCAGCCAAGATTTAGCGGGAAATAAATACGAGCAGTACTTC. It yields the protein CASSQDLAGNKYEQYF.

This chain connects TRBV20-1 to TRBJ1-3, with unresolved D. Trimming removed 1 base from V and 1 base from J, with 11 bases in between. The CDR3 contains 15 residues. The germline gives CDR1 DFQATT, CDR2 SNEGSKA (reference sequence). The CDR3 sequence: CSARVNQISGNTIYF. In DNA form, the CDR3 reads TGCAGTGCTAGAGTGAATCAGATTTCTGGAAACACCATATATTTT.